Each of the 25 T cell receptor beta chains below was sequenced from the same sample in a study of T cells after posttransplantation cyclophosphamide. Assay used: immunoSEQ multiplex PCR; TCRdb lists only in-frame clones, some missing. The sample contains tens of thousands of clones, around 94% of which appear only once. The material sequenced was PBMCs. The receptors were gathered from a woman aged 45-65 years in good health and a related stem cell transplant donor.

This chain uses TRBV5-6 with TRBJ2-2; D gene unclear. Trimming removed 2 bases from V and 2 bases from J, with 10 bases in between. In germline, CDR1 is SGHDT, CDR2 YYEEEE. This CDR3 contains 15 residues. CDR3: CASSFIRLNTGELFF. The CDR3 coding sequence is TGTGCCAGCAGCTTCATCAGGTTAAACACCGGGGAGCTGTTTTTT.

The J gene is TRBJ1-2, the V gene TRBV6-5, with D possibly matching TRBD1 (6 bases). The V gene lost 6 bases and the J gene lost 0 bases, with 11 bases spanning the gap. CDR1 and CDR2 from the germline V gene are MNHEY and SVGAGI. The CDR3 has 14 residues. The CDR3 is CASRRTDPNYGYTF. The DNA for the CDR3 is TGTGCCAGCAGAAGGACAGATCCTAACTATGGCTACACCTTC.

The chain links TRBV7-2 to TRBJ2-7, with a possible D match to TRBD1 (6 bases). Deletions cut 5 bases from V and 2 bases from J, with 16 bases between. The CDR3 contains 15 residues. The germline CDR1 and CDR2 sequences are SGHTA and FQGNSA. The CDR3 is CASSVTKGEPYEQYF. For the CDR3, the DNA is TGTGCCAGCAGCGTGACTAAGGGGGAGCCCTACGAGCAGTACTTC.

This chain uses TRBV5-5 with TRBJ2-1, with 12 bases aligning to TRBD2. Germline loops: CDR1 SGHKS, CDR2 YYEKEE (reference sequence). Trimming removed 4 bases from V and 3 bases from J; junction bases left unmatched: 2. CDR3 length: 15 amino acids. Here the CDR3 reads CASSGTSGYYNEQFF. CDR3 nucleotides: TGTGCCAGCAGCGGGACTAGCGGGTACTACAATGAGCAGTTCTTC.

The J gene is TRBJ2-1, the V gene TRBV5-1; D might be TRBD2 (7 bases). The CDR3 sequence is 15 residues long. The V gene lost 0 bases and the J gene lost 9 bases, with 16 bases spanning the gap. Germline V gene sequence: CDR1 SGHRS, CDR2 YFSETQ. CDR3 coding DNA: TGCGCCAGCAGCTTGGGAGGAGGGGGGGCCCTTGAGCAGTTCTTC. This codes for CASSLGGGGALEQFF. The variable domain in full, with the rest retrieved from reference TRBV5-1 and TRBJ2-1, is KAGVTQTPRYLIKTRGQQVTLSCSPISGHRSVSWYQQTPGQGLQFLFEYFSETQRNKGNFPGRFSGRQFSNSRSEMNVSTLELGDSALYLCASSLGGGGALEQFFGPGTRLTVL.

The chain links TRBV5-4 to TRBJ1-2; 7 nucleotides agree with TRBD1. The V and J ends lost 3 bases and 3 bases, in that order; junction bases with no gene match: 5. In germline, CDR1 is SGHNT, CDR2 YYREEE (reference sequence). CDR3 length equals 14 residues. The CDR3 sequence is CASSSTGVDYGYTF. The CDR3 DNA sequence: TGTGCCAGCAGCTCCACAGGGGTTGACTATGGCTACACCTTC. Full variable domain (remainder filled in from reference TRBV5-4 and TRBJ1-2): ETGVTQSPTHLIKTRGQQVTLRCSSQSGHNTVSWYQQALGQGPQFIFQYYREEENGRGNFPPRFSGLQFPNYSSELNVNALELDDSALYLCASSSTGVDYGYTFGSGTRLTVV.

This clone showed up just once. The rearrangement uses TRBV5-1 and TRBJ2-7, with 8 bases that match TRBD1. Germline CDR1 and CDR2: SGHRS and YFSETQ. This CDR3 contains 18 residues. V dropped 0 bases and J dropped 6; count of bases not matched to a gene: 17. CDR3: CASSLGPSSAGGLGEQYF. CDR3 nucleotide sequence: TGCGCCAGCAGCTTGGGCCCCTCATCGGCAGGGGGCTTGGGCGAGCAGTACTTC.

The chain combines TRBV18 with TRBJ1-1; D unclear. The CDR3 spans 14 residues. CDR1 and CDR2 from the germline V gene are KGHSH and LQKENI. V was clipped by 5 bases and J by 1 base, with 11 bases between them. CDR3 residues: CASSTSGSNTEAFF. The CDR3 nucleotides are TGTGCCAGCTCAACTTCCGGTTCGAACACTGAAGCTTTCTTT.

The chain links TRBV29-1 to TRBJ1-4; D perhaps matches TRBD1 (6 bases). In germline, CDR1 is SQVTM, CDR2 ANQGSEA. Trimming left V 5 bases short and J 8 bases short, with 18 bases between. This CDR3 is 14 amino acids long. The CDR3 here is CSVYGQQRPEKLFF. The CDR3 coding sequence is TGCAGCGTTTACGGACAGCAAAGACCCGAAAAACTGTTTTTT.

This rearrangement joins TRBV5-6 to TRBJ1-2, with TRBD1 as a possible D gene (5 bases). Germline V lookup: CDR1 SGHDT, CDR2 YYEEEE. V was pared by 1 base and J by 7 bases, with 14 bases between. CDR3 length: 14 residues. Here the CDR3 reads CASSLIGSGAGYTF. Written as DNA, the CDR3 is TGTGCCAGCAGCTTGATTGGTTCTGGGGCTGGCTACACCTTC.

This clone was seen a few times. The chain combines TRBV5-4 with TRBJ2-5, with 9 bases that match TRBD2. The V gene end was trimmed by 2 bases and the J gene end by 2 bases; junction bases not matched to a gene: 7. From germline, CDR1 is SGHNT and CDR2 YYREEE (reference sequence). The CDR3 is 16 amino acids. The CDR3 here is CASSLGGGVEQETQYF. The CDR3 DNA reads as TGTGCCAGCAGCTTAGGCGGGGGGGTGGAACAAGAGACCCAGTACTTC.

This chain joins TRBV5-6 and TRBJ2-7; 8 bases align to TRBD1. With V trimmed by 3 bases and J by 9 bases, 2 bases remained unmatched. CDR3 length: 11 residues. Germline lookup yields CDR1 SGHDT and CDR2 YYEEEE. CDR3 coding DNA: TGTGCCAGCAGCTCAACAGGGGGGCAGTACTTC. It specifies CASSSTGGQYF. The full variable domain, in which reference TRBV5-6 and TRBJ2-7 provide the parts outside the CDR3, is DAGVTQSPTHLIKTRGQQVTLRCSPKSGHDTVSWYQQALGQGPQFIFQYYEEEERQRGNFPDRFSGHQFPNYSSELNVNALLLGDSALYLCASSSTGGQYFGPGTRLTVT.

In this sample, this clone turned up once. This chain links TRBV7-9 with TRBJ1-5; 7 positions match TRBD1. Germline V gives CDR1 SEHNR, CDR2 FQNEAQ (reference sequence). This CDR3 is 13 amino acids long. J was trimmed by 4 bases and V by 5 bases; bases with no gene match: 2. This CDR3 is CASSPTGNQPQHF. CDR3 in DNA: TGTGCCAGCAGCCCGACAGGGAATCAGCCCCAGCATTTT.

This clone was recorded once. The V call is TRBV6-4, the J call TRBJ1-2; TRBD1 matches 7 bases. The CDR3 consists of 14 residues. V was clipped by 6 bases and J by 7 bases; unmatched bases: 11. CDR1 is MRHNA and CDR2 is SNTAGT in the germline V gene. This CDR3 is CASSPGTASSGYTF. The DNA of the CDR3 is TGTGCCAGCAGCCCCGGGACAGCCTCTAGTGGCTACACCTTC.

V and J are TRBV28 and TRBJ2-1; weak D call: TRBD2 (6 bases). CDR3 length: 14 amino acids. Germline lookup yields CDR1 MDHEN and CDR2 SYDVKM. Between the trimmed V and J ends, which lost 7 bases and 6 bases, there was a span of 16 bases. CDR3 residues: CASNDAGMFNEQFF. CDR3 bases: TGTGCCAGCAATGACGCGGGAATGTTCAATGAGCAGTTCTTC.

V usage is TRBV5-4 and J usage is TRBJ2-7; no reliable D call. Trimming cost V 4 bases and J 2 bases, with 10 bases left between them. Germline CDR1 is SGHNT and CDR2 is YYREEE (reference sequence). This CDR3 spans 13 amino acids. The CDR3 sequence: CASSLAQTYEQYF. In DNA form, the CDR3 reads TGTGCCAGCAGCCTGGCCCAGACCTACGAGCAGTACTTC. The full variable domain, rest sourced from reference TRBV5-4 and TRBJ2-7, is ETGVTQSPTHLIKTRGQQVTLRCSSQSGHNTVSWYQQALGQGPQFIFQYYREEENGRGNFPPRFSGLQFPNYSSELNVNALELDDSALYLCASSLAQTYEQYFGPGTRLTVT.

The chain uses TRBV19 and TRBJ1-3, with D uncertain. V gave up 4 bases and J gave up 2 bases, with 9 bases separating them. This CDR3 spans 14 amino acids. From germline, CDR1 is LNHDA and CDR2 SQIVND (reference sequence). The CDR3 coding sequence is TGTGCCAGTAGTACCCCCGGAGCTGGAAACACCATATATTTT. Protein: CASSTPGAGNTIYF.

This chain connects TRBV19 to TRBJ2-3; TRBD1 agrees at 9 bases. Germline values: CDR1 LNHDA, CDR2 SQIVND (reference sequence). The CDR3 runs 16 residues. V gave up 4 bases and J gave up 5 bases; unmatched junction bases: 10. CDR3 nucleotides: TGTGCCAGTAGTAACCCCCGGGACAGGGTCGTAGATACGCAGTATTTT. Its protein is CASSNPRDRVVDTQYF. Full variable domain (outside the CDR3, taken from reference TRBV19 and TRBJ2-3): DGGITQSPKYLFRKEGQNVTLSCEQNLNHDAMYWYRQDPGQGLRLIYYSQIVNDFQKGDIAEGYSVSREKKESFPLTVTSAQKNPTAFYLCASSNPRDRVVDTQYFGPGTRLTVL.

The chain joins TRBV7-2 to TRBJ1-1; possible D gene TRBD1, 6 bases. Trimming stripped 3 bases from V and 7 bases from J, with 15 bases between. The CDR3 has 14 amino acids. CDR1 and CDR2 (germline): SGHTA, FQGNSA. The CDR3 region is CASSFTGPLNEAFF. CDR3 DNA: TGTGCCAGCAGCTTTACAGGGCCCCTCAATGAAGCTTTCTTT.

V gene TRBV5-4 combines with J gene TRBJ2-3, with D possibly matching TRBD2 (6 bases). Germline loops: CDR1 SGHNT, CDR2 YYREEE (reference sequence). Trimming shortened V by 7 bases and J by 0 bases, and 15 bases separated the two germline ends. The CDR3 covers 15 residues. The CDR3 loop reads CASSGGGRSTDTQYF. The CDR3 nucleotides are TGTGCCAGCTCTGGGGGTGGGAGGAGCACAGATACGCAGTATTTT.

The chain carries TRBV25-1 and TRBJ2-1; a weak D match, TRBD1 (6 bases). The germline V gene encodes CDR1 MGHDK and CDR2 SYGVNS. Trimming stripped 2 bases from V and 0 bases from J, with 14 bases between. The CDR3 covers 17 residues. The CDR3 coding sequence is TGTGCCAGCAGTGAAGGGAGAGGACAGTCCTCCTACAATGAGCAGTTCTTC. Protein product: CASSEGRGQSSYNEQFF.

The rearrangement joins TRBV5-6 to TRBJ1-2, with TRBD1 identical over 10 bases. The ends lost 2 bases at V and 8 bases at J; junction bases unmatched: 6. The length of the CDR3 is 14 residues. Germline CDR1 reads SGHDT; CDR2 reads YYEEEE. The CDR3, as DNA: TGTGCCAGCAGCTTACCCGACAGGGGGCGAGGCTACACCTTC. This gives the protein CASSLPDRGRGYTF.

V usage is TRBV6-5 and J usage is TRBJ2-7, with a tentative D call TRBD2 (5 bases). The CDR3 length is 12 residues. Per germline, CDR1 MNHEY and CDR2 SVGAGI. With 8 bases removed from V and 2 bases from J, the gap between germline ends came to 10 bases. The CDR3 loop reads CASRGLTYEQYF. The CDR3 DNA is TGTGCCAGCCGTGGACTGACCTACGAGCAGTACTTC.

The chain joins TRBV27 to TRBJ2-7; a weak D match, TRBD2 (6 bases). Trimming cost V 6 bases and J 2 bases, with 17 bases left between them. Per the germline V gene, CDR1 is MNHEY and CDR2 is SMNVEV (reference sequence). CDR3 length equals 15 residues. CDR3 amino acids: CASSQGDSLAYEQYF. CDR3 in DNA: TGTGCCAGCAGCCAAGGGGACTCCCTGGCCTACGAGCAGTACTTC.

This clone was detected once. The genes are TRBV5-1 and TRBJ1-4; maybe TRBD1 (6 bases). Trimming shortened V by 4 bases and J by 7 bases, and 17 bases separated the two germline ends. Germline CDR1 reads SGHRS; CDR2 reads YFSETQ. The CDR3 runs 15 residues. CDR3 DNA sequence: TGCGCCAGCAGCCAAACACAGGGTGACGGTGAAAAACTGTTTTTT. It translates to CASSQTQGDGEKLFF.